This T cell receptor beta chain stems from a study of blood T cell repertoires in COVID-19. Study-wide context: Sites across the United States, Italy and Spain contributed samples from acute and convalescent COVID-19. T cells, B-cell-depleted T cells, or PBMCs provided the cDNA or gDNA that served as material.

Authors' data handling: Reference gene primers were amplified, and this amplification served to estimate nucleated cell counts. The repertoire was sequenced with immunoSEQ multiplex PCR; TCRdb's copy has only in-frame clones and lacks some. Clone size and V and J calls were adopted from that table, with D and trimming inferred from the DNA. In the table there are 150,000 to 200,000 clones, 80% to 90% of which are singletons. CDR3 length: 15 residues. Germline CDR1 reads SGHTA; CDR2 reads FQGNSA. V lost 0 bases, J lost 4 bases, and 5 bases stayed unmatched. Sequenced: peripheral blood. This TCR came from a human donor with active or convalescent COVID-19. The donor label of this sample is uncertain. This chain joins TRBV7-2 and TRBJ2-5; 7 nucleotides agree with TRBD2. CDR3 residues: CASSLAGGYGETQYF. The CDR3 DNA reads TGTGCCAGCAGCTTAGCGGGGGGGTACGGAGAGACCCAGTACTTC.